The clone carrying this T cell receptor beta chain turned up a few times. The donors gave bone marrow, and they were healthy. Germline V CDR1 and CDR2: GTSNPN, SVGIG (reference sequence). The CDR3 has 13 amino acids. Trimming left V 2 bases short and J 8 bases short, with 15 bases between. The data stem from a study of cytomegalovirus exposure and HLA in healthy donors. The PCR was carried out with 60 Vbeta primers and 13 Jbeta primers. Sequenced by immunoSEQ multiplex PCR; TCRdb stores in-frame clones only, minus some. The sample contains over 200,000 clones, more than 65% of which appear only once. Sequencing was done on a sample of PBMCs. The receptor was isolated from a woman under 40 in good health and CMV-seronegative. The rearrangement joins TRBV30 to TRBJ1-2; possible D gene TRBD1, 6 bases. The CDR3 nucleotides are TGTGCCTGGAGTAGGGACACCCGCGGGGGCTACACCTTC. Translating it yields CAWSRDTRGGYTF. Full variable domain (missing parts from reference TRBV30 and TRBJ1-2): SQTIHQWPATLVQPVGSPLSLECTVEGTSNPNLYWYRQAAGRGLQLLFYSVGIGQISSEVPQNLSASRPQDRQFILSSKKLLLSDSGFYLCAWSRDTRGGYTFGSGTRLTVV.